A single sample gave rise to the 17 T cell receptor beta chains below, sequenced in a study of blood T cell repertoires in COVID-19. Produced via immunoSEQ multiplex PCR; TCRdb's table is partial and in-frame only. The sample lists some 190,000 clones, approximately 83% occurring once. Sequencing was performed on peripheral blood. These receptors all stem from a man aged 55 to 70 with acute or convalescent COVID-19.

J is TRBJ2-1 and V is TRBV28; D might be TRBD2 (5 bases). The CDR3 contains 16 residues. Trimming removed 7 bases at V and 0 bases at J, with 16 bases between. The V gene's germline CDR1 is MDHEN and CDR2 SYDVKM. The CDR3 DNA reads as TGTGCCAGCAATTTGAAGCGGAGTTTCTCCTACAATGAGCAGTTCTTC. Translated: CASNLKRSFSYNEQFF.

The chain links TRBV6-5 to TRBJ2-7, with 7 bases identical to TRBD2. The germline V gene has CDR1 MNHEY and CDR2 SVGAGI. The CDR3 is 14 residues long. With V trimmed by 5 bases and J by 3 bases, 7 bases remained unmatched. The CDR3 DNA is TGTGCCAGCAGTAGGGCCGGGGGGAACTACGAGCAGTACTTC. It translates to CASSRAGGNYEQYF.

The chain carries TRBV30 and TRBJ2-1; TRBD1 matches 7 bases. This CDR3 contains 15 residues. Germline values: CDR1 GTSNPN, CDR2 SVGIG (reference sequence). V lost 6 bases to trimming and J lost 0 bases; unmatched junction nucleotides: 8. The CDR3 DNA sequence: TGTGCCTGTTCCAAGACAGGGAGCTCCTACAATGAGCAGTTCTTC. Translating it yields CACSKTGSSYNEQFF.

Only a few counts were recorded for this clone. CDR3 DNA sequence: TGTGCCAGCTCACCCAGCACCGGGACAGGGTTGAATGAGCAGTTCTTC. This translates into CASSPSTGTGLNEQFF. The chain uses TRBV18 and TRBJ2-1, with TRBD1 identical over 9 bases. Unmatched junction bases numbered 10, after V lost 3 bases and J lost 7 bases. CDR3 length: 16 amino acids. The V gene's germline CDR1 is KGHSH and CDR2 LQKENI. The variable domain in full, with the rest retrieved from reference TRBV18 and TRBJ2-1, is NAGVMQNPRHLVRRRGQEARLRCSPMKGHSHVYWYRQLPEEGLKFMVYLQKENIIDESGMPKERFSAEFPKEGPSILRIQQVVRGDSAAYFCASSPSTGTGLNEQFFGPGTRLTVL.

This chain connects TRBV29-1 to TRBJ2-1; the match to TRBD1 covers 11 bases. V dropped 7 bases and J dropped 7; count of bases not matched to a gene: 3. The germline CDR1 and CDR2 sequences are SQVTM and ANQGSEA. The CDR3 loop spans 12 amino acids. CDR3 in amino acids: CSAGTGGNEQFF. CDR3 sequence (DNA): TGCAGCGCCGGGACAGGGGGTAATGAGCAGTTCTTC.

CDR3 region: CASVGTGGRYEQYF. As DNA, the CDR3 is TGTGCCAGCGTAGGGACAGGGGGTCGATACGAGCAGTACTTC. The V gene is TRBV28, the J gene TRBJ2-7; 11 bases are shared with TRBD1. V trimming: 8 bases; J trimming: 4 bases; junction bases outside the gene matches: 7. The CDR3 sequence is 14 residues long. Germline-derived CDR1 and CDR2 are MDHEN and SYDVKM.

The chain couples TRBV29-1 to TRBJ1-1; D ambiguous. The CDR3 extends over 12 amino acids. V lost 7 bases, J lost 0 bases, and 9 bases lay in between. Germline-derived CDR1 and CDR2 are SQVTM and ANQGSEA. The CDR3 region has the DNA TGCAGCGGCAAACGGTTGAACACTGAAGCTTTCTTT. It specifies CSGKRLNTEAFF.

The chain combines TRBV27 with TRBJ1-1; weak D call: TRBD1 (5 bases). CDR1 is MNHEY, CDR2 SMNVEV, per germline (reference sequence). Trimming left V 2 bases short and J 0 bases short, with 13 bases between. CDR3 length equals 16 residues. In nucleotides, the CDR3 is TGTGCCAGCAGTTTACACTCAGGGTTGGTGAACACTGAAGCTTTCTTT. It translates to CASSLHSGLVNTEAFF.

J is TRBJ1-5 and V is TRBV27; D is undetermined. Germline CDR1 reads MNHEY; CDR2 reads SMNVEV (reference sequence). V lost 3 bases and J lost 1, with 10 bases in between. There are 15 residues in the CDR3. The chain's CDR3 is CASSFRRGSNQPQHF. CDR3 nucleotides: TGTGCCAGCAGTTTCCGACGGGGAAGCAATCAGCCCCAGCATTTT.

This rearrangement joins TRBV2 to TRBJ2-7; TRBD1 aligns across 12 bases. Germline loops: CDR1 SNHLY, CDR2 FYNNEI. With 3 bases clipped from V and 5 bases from J, the junction kept 2 bases outside the gene matches. The CDR3 has 14 residues. The CDR3 nucleotides read TGTGCCAGCAGTGAGGGACAGGGGGCCCACGAGCAGTACTTC. It specifies CASSEGQGAHEQYF. Variable domain in full (rest from reference TRBV2 and TRBJ2-7): EPEVTQTPSHQVTQMGQEVILRCVPISNHLYFYWYRQILGQKVEFLVSFYNNEISEKSEIFDDQFSVERPDGSNFTLKIRSTKLEDSAMYFCASSEGQGAHEQYFGPGTRLTVT.

V is TRBV24-1 and J is TRBJ2-7, with D maybe TRBD2 (6 bases). Germline V gene sequence: CDR1 KGHDR, CDR2 SFDVKD. V dropped 3 bases and J dropped 4 bases, with 9 bases sitting between them. The CDR3 consists of 13 residues. The CDR3 here is CATSDAAGYEQYF. CDR3 bases: TGTGCCACCAGTGATGCGGCGGGGTACGAGCAGTACTTC.

The chain couples TRBV10-3 to TRBJ1-2, with TRBD1 identical over 7 bases. The CDR3 totals 14 residues. V gave up 0 bases and J gave up 2 bases; unmatched junction bases: 0. CDR1 ENHRY and CDR2 SYGVKD come from the germline V gene. Here the CDR3 reads CAISESGQNYGYTF. As DNA, the CDR3 is TGTGCCATCAGTGAGTCGGGACAGAACTATGGCTACACCTTC.

V gene TRBV7-9 combines with J gene TRBJ2-5, with D unclear. Germline values: CDR1 SEHNR, CDR2 FQNEAQ (reference sequence). Trimming removed 5 bases from V and 5 bases from J, with 15 bases in between. The CDR3 covers 14 residues. This CDR3 reads CASSPRLIQETQYF. DNA of the CDR3: TGTGCCAGCAGCCCCAGGCTCATCCAGGAGACCCAGTACTTC.

This clone was seen a few times. The V and J genes are TRBV24-1 and TRBJ1-2, with D unclear. Germline V lookup: CDR1 KGHDR, CDR2 SFDVKD. CDR3 length: 14 residues. V gave up 4 bases and J gave up 8 bases, with 16 bases separating them. CDR3 in amino acids: CATSEPAPGGGYTF. The CDR3 coding sequence is TGTGCCACCAGTGAGCCAGCGCCGGGTGGGGGCTACACCTTC.

The genes are TRBV27 and TRBJ2-1; the D is unclear. V was shortened by 5 bases and J by 6 bases, with 8 bases between the two germline ends. The CDR3 is 12 residues long. Germline CDR1 is MNHEY and CDR2 is SMNVEV (reference sequence). CDR3 residues: CASSEYSNEQFF. CDR3 sequence (DNA): TGTGCCAGCAGTGAGTACAGCAATGAGCAGTTCTTC.

The chain joins TRBV19 to TRBJ1-2; the D gene is possibly TRBD1 (6 bases). Germline CDR1 is LNHDA and CDR2 is SQIVND (reference sequence). V dropped 10 bases and J dropped 3 bases, with 15 bases sitting between them. The CDR3 is 13 residues long. CDR3 loop: CAIRAGADYGYTF. CDR3 nucleotide sequence: TGTGCCATCAGAGCGGGGGCAGACTATGGCTACACCTTC.

The chain employs TRBV4-1 and TRBJ2-7, with D maybe TRBD2 (6 bases). Germline V gene data show CDR1 as MGHRA and CDR2 as YSYEKL. The CDR3 consists of 16 residues. The V end lost 4 bases, the J end lost 5 bases, and 21 bases lay between the germline ends. CDR3 protein: CASSPGEVGGGDEQYF. CDR3 DNA: TGCGCCAGCAGCCCTGGGGAGGTGGGAGGTGGGGACGAGCAGTACTTC.